The TCR beta chain described here comes from a study of cytomegalovirus exposure and HLA in healthy donors. The CDR3 runs 16 residues. With 5 bases removed from V and 1 base from J, the gap between germline ends came to 16 bases. Germline loops: CDR1 PRHDT, CDR2 FYEKMQ (reference sequence). The donors comprised healthy bone marrow donors. This PCR relied on a set of 60 Vbeta primers and 13 Jbeta primers. Measured with immunoSEQ multiplex PCR; TCRdb has only the in-frame clones, and not every one. The sample carries 180,000 or so clones, approximately 80% recorded once. This sequence was found in a female donor in good health and CMV-seronegative. V is TRBV13 and J is TRBJ2-3, with a weak D call TRBD2 (5 bases). The source material was PBMCs. CDR3: CASSPRAEGRTDTQYF. CDR3 DNA: TGTGCCAGCAGCCCCCGGGCAGAGGGCCGCACAGATACGCAGTATTTT.